This is a list of T cell receptor beta chains from one sample in a study of OX40 agonist ivuxolimab in advanced cancers. The table came from immunoSEQ multiplex PCR; TCRdb's copy has only in-frame clones and leaves some out. Of tens of thousands of clones in the sample, around 87% were seen once. The sequenced sample was CD4+ or CD8+ T cells sorted from blood, obtained in a trial of the OX40 agonist ivuxolimab. Receptors originate from an adult with an advanced solid tumor such as melanoma, head and neck, liver or kidney cancer. Both conserved end residues are trimmed from each CDR3. Size is stated for part of the rows, as once, few or many counts, or as a class when the clone is expanded.

- | TRBJ1-3 | TRBV7-2 | VSSLVGRDTIY
- | TRBJ2-7 | TRBV2 | ASSPDMSEQY
once | TRBJ1-6 | TRBV28 | ASRNGRSLPLH
- | TRBJ2-2 | TRBV4-1 | ASSKTSGTGELF
- | TRBJ1-3 | TRBV9 | ASSGGRSGNTIY
- | TRBJ1-1 | TRBV11-2 | ASSPDRITEAF
few | TRBJ2-2 | TRBV9 | ASSVSAQRTGELF
few | TRBJ2-2 | TRBV18 | ASSPSGVTGELF
- | TRBJ1-1 | TRBV4-1 | ASSLDRVRTEAF
- | TRBJ1-2 | TRBV28 | ASSSIGTPYGYT
- | TRBJ1-4 | TRBV2 | ASSAGFGGRNEKLF
once | TRBJ2-1 | TRBV5-8 | ASSFFDNEQF
- | TRBJ2-2 | TRBV9 | ASSAGVGTGPIGELF
- | TRBJ2-5 | TRBV28 | ASSFLGTAQETQY
- | TRBJ2-5 | TRBV30 | AFTAQETQY
few | TRBJ1-5 | TRBV6-5 | ASSSKGAGNQPQH
- | TRBJ2-2 | TRBV19 | ASSNTRGGQTGELF
- | TRBJ1-4 | TRBV29-1 | SVLRGGSTNEKLF
- | TRBJ2-3 | TRBV7-9 | ASSWDRERDTQY
- | TRBJ2-7 | TRBV4-2 | ASSQDSASSYEQY
- | TRBJ2-1 | TRBV14 | ASSQERTVGLYNEQF
- | TRBJ1-2 | TRBV7-9 | ASSHDRDGYGYT
- | TRBJ2-3 | TRBV7-2 | ASSFGSGTDTQY
- | TRBJ1-1 | TRBV5-4 | ASSLEWGNTEAF
- | TRBJ1-2 | TRBV28 | ASSLSQRRGGYT
- | TRBJ1-5 | TRBV5-5 | ASSSAGQSPNQPQH
- | TRBJ1-6 | TRBV19 | ASSTRKSSYNSPLH
- | TRBJ1-1 | TRBV7-8 | ASSKGQQDTEAF
once | TRBJ1-2 | TRBV7-2 | ASSLVQGRGYT
once | TRBJ1-2 | TRBV6-5 | ASSYSTRYGYT
- | TRBJ2-5 | TRBV7-7 | ASSPRTGGETQY
- | TRBJ1-2 | TRBV28 | ASSPPADRYGYT
- | TRBJ1-3 | TRBV6-5 | ASSDVDRERNTIY
once | TRBJ2-7 | TRBV5-1 | ASSLAVAETYEQY
- | TRBJ2-1 | TRBV5-1 | ASSAGTSGRIHNEQF
- | TRBJ1-1 | TRBV6-1 | ASSEKTAGRLNTEAF
once | TRBJ1-1 | TRBV5-4 | ASTDQGRIRSDTEAF
- | TRBJ2-1 | TRBV28 | ASSLEPAFYNEQF
- | TRBJ1-3 | TRBV5-4 | ASSTWGVGNTIY
- | TRBJ2-3 | TRBV6-5 | ASSYSLSATDTQY
- | TRBJ2-1 | TRBV6-5 | ASSYRRGSSYNEQF
- | TRBJ1-1 | TRBV10-3 | AISESGGLGEAF
- | TRBJ2-3 | TRBV30 | AWAGGQRTDTQY
- | TRBJ2-2 | TRBV19 | ASSIVGTVNTGELF
- | TRBJ1-1 | TRBV27 | ASSIRPGGNTEAF
- | TRBJ2-3 | TRBV7-2 | ASSLRASADTQY
- | TRBJ1-1 | TRBV6-6 | ASSYHGEKTEAF
- | - | TRBV2 | ASYLTSYEQY
- | TRBJ2-5 | TRBV5-1 | ASSNMQRETQY